The 19 T cell receptor beta chains below were found in one sample sequenced in a study of T-cell memory formation after mild COVID-19. Via MiXCR, TCRdb re-called the 5' RACE reads, giving one row per CDR3 protein. Of 300,000 to 400,000 distinct CDR3 sequences listed, approximately 15% are singletons. Sequenced: PBMCs or a T cell subset sorted from them (not recorded which). All receptors derive from a man aged 18 to 35 who had mild COVID-19 (a few samples of this study predate the infection). Cell type and time point are not known.

The V and J genes are TRBV7-9 and TRBJ2-1; D remains unclear. Germline V CDR1 and CDR2: SEHNR, FQNEAQ (reference sequence). V lost 6 bases and J 0 bases, leaving 12 bases between the germline ends. The CDR3 is 15 amino acids. CDR3 in amino acids: CASSHHPSSYNEQFF. Written as DNA, the CDR3 is TGTGCCAGCAGTCATCATCCGAGCTCCTACAATGAGCAGTTCTTC.

There are a few counts of this clonotype. The chain employs TRBV3-1 and TRBJ2-7, with 10 bases fitting TRBD1. V dropped 4 bases and J dropped 7; count of bases not matched to a gene: 10. CDR3 length equals 15 residues. CDR1 and CDR2 (germline): LGHDT, YNNKEL (reference sequence). This chain's CDR3 is CASSRYAGTGAEQYF. In DNA, the CDR3 is TGTGCCAGCAGCCGATACGCCGGGACAGGGGCTGAGCAGTACTTC.

This clonotype was recorded a few times. The chain has TRBV7-2 and TRBJ2-1; 12 bases are a match to TRBD1. Germline loops: CDR1 SGHTA, CDR2 FQGNSA. With 2 bases clipped from V and 9 bases from J, the junction kept 5 bases outside the gene matches. The CDR3 extends over 15 amino acids. CDR3 amino acids: CASSLMGQGAGEQFF. The CDR3 DNA is TGTGCCAGCAGCTTAATGGGACAGGGGGCGGGTGAGCAGTTCTTC.

The V gene is TRBV12-3 or TRBV12-4, the J gene TRBJ1-1; D is perhaps TRBD1 (5 bases). The CDR3 spans 14 residues. V was pared by 4 bases and J by 0 bases, with 9 bases between. CDR3 coding DNA: TGTGCCAGCAGTTCGGACACGTTGAACACTGAAGCTTTCTTT. Translating gives CASSSDTLNTEAFF.

This clonotype turned up a few times. As DNA, the CDR3 is TGCGCCAGCAGCTCGTCCTCGGGGGGGCTAGCCAAAAACATTCAGTACTTC. It codes for CASSSSSGGLAKNIQYF. The V gene is TRBV4-1, the J gene TRBJ2-4; TRBD2 matches at 8 bases. The CDR3 sequence is 17 residues long. Losses at the gene ends were 5 bases for V and 0 bases for J; bases not matched to a gene: 9. Germline CDR1 MGHRA, CDR2 YSYEKL.

This clonotype was counted a few times. The junction departs from the called germline gene at one end, perhaps through a read error. The chain couples TRBV24-1 to TRBJ2-3; D not certain. Germline loops: CDR1 KGHDR, CDR2 SFDVKD. The CDR3 has 18 amino acids. As DNA, the CDR3 is TGTGCCACCAGTGACTCGCCCTGGTCGGGCCAACGCACAAATACGCAGTATTTT. Amino acids: CATSDSPWSGQRTNTQYF.

The chain uses TRBV6-1 and TRBJ2-7; possible D gene TRBD1, 6 bases. Germline-derived CDR1 and CDR2 are MNHNS and SASEGT. Trimming shortened V by 4 bases and J by 3 bases, and 10 bases separated the two germline ends. The CDR3 consists of 13 residues. In DNA form, the CDR3 reads TGTGCCAGCAGTGGGACAGTCGGCTACGAGCAGTACGTC. It yields the protein CASSGTVGYEQYV.

This chain connects TRBV7-9 to TRBJ1-2; D is uncertain. This CDR3 has 13 amino acids. The V and J ends lost 5 bases and 4 bases respectively, with 11 bases between them. The germline V gene has CDR1 SEHNR and CDR2 FQNEAQ (reference sequence). The CDR3 loop reads CASSPRLGYGYTF. CDR3 DNA sequence: TGTGCCAGCAGCCCGAGGTTAGGCTATGGCTACACCTTC.

The genes are TRBV20-1 and TRBJ2-3; TRBD2 might be the D (5 bases). From germline, CDR1 is DFQATT and CDR2 SNEGSKA (reference sequence). Trimming cost V 0 bases and J 5 bases, with 6 bases left between them. CDR3 size: 12 residues. The DNA for the CDR3 is TGCAGTGCTAGAGATGCGGGAGATACGCAGTATTTT. Protein sequence: CSARDAGDTQYF.

Many counts were recorded for this clonotype. The chain has TRBV20-1 and TRBJ1-5, with TRBD1 as a possible D gene (6 bases). V was clipped by 1 base and J by 14 bases, with 15 bases between them. The CDR3 has 12 residues. Germline assignment: CDR1 DFQATT and CDR2 SNEGSKA (reference sequence). The CDR3 region has the DNA TGCAGTGCTAGAGGGCAGGGGCCCCGAAAGCATTTT. This sequence encodes CSARGQGPRKHF.

This CDR3 reads CASSLASGAGQYF. Written as DNA, the CDR3 is TGTGCCAGCAGCTTAGCGTCTGGAGCGGGCCAGTACTTC. The chain links TRBV7-2 to TRBJ2-5, with TRBD2 as a possible D gene (6 bases). Trimming removed 0 bases from V and 10 bases from J, with 12 bases in between. The CDR3 loop spans 13 amino acids. CDR1 is SGHTA, CDR2 FQGNSA, per germline.

About this clonotype: The junction departs from the called germline gene at one end, perhaps through a read error. CDR3 sequence reads: CASSDSGGSPHF. The CDR3 region has the DNA TGTGCCAGCAGTGACTCGGGGGGGTCCCCACACTTC. This chain joins TRBV6-4 and TRBJ2-1; 7 positions match TRBD2. CDR1 MRHNA and CDR2 SNTAGT come from the germline V gene. The CDR3 covers 12 residues.

This sequence joins TRBV3-1 and TRBJ1-2; perhaps TRBD1 as D (5 bases). The ends were cut back, 4 bases at V and 6 bases at J, with 9 bases in the middle. The CDR3 extends over 12 amino acids. Germline CDR1 and CDR2: LGHDT and YNNKEL (reference sequence). CDR3 protein: CASSPQGDGYTF. In DNA form, the CDR3 reads TGTGCCAGCAGCCCCCAAGGGGATGGCTACACCTTC.

This clonotype was seen only a few times. V gene TRBV27 combines with J gene TRBJ2-3, with TRBD2 matching 9 bases. This CDR3 is 16 amino acids long. V shed 3 bases, J shed 0 bases, and the junction held 4 bases outside the gene matches. Germline CDR1 MNHEY, CDR2 SMNVEV (reference sequence). Written as DNA, the CDR3 is TGTGCCAGCAGTTTTCGAGCGGGGGGTAGCACAGATACGCAGTATTTT. Amino acid sequence: CASSFRAGGSTDTQYF.

This clonotype has more than one count but fewer than ten. The chain uses TRBV6-2 or TRBV6-3 and TRBJ1-5; 8 bases agree with TRBD1. V was pared by 4 bases and J by 6 bases, with 2 bases of the junction left unmatched. CDR1 is MNHEY and CDR2 is SVGEGT in the germline V gene. The CDR3 extends over 13 amino acids. The CDR3 reads CASSWTGLQPQHF. The CDR3 DNA follows: TGTGCCAGCAGTTGGACAGGGCTTCAGCCCCAGCATTTT.

This clonotype was counted between two and nine times. The chain joins TRBV5-1 to TRBJ2-3; D assignment may be TRBD1 or TRBD2 (5 bases each). The length of the CDR3 is 14 residues. The V gene's germline CDR1 is SGHRS and CDR2 YFSETQ. Trimming took off 3 bases at V and 6 bases at J, with 14 bases between the two ends. Written as DNA, the CDR3 is TGCGCCAGCAGCTCCAGGGCGGGTTCGGATACGCAGTATTTT. It is translated as CASSSRAGSDTQYF.

The chain combines TRBV11-2 with TRBJ2-5; 7 bases are shared with TRBD2. CDR3 size: 13 residues. Germline V lookup: CDR1 SGHAT, CDR2 FQNNGV. V trimming: 3 bases; J trimming: 9 bases; junction bases outside the gene matches: 7. The CDR3 region is CASSFSGGRPQYF. In DNA, the CDR3 is TGTGCCAGCAGCTTTTCGGGGGGAAGGCCCCAGTACTTC.

V is TRBV5-1 and J is TRBJ2-6; D perhaps matches TRBD1 (5 bases). Trimming cost V 6 bases and J 0 bases, with 10 bases left between them. The CDR3 is 15 residues long. CDR1 and CDR2 from the germline V gene are SGHRS and YFSETQ. CDR3 loop: CASTPDSSGANVLTF. The CDR3 DNA sequence: TGCGCCAGCACCCCTGACAGCTCTGGGGCCAACGTCCTGACTTTC.

This clonotype was found a few times. The chain employs TRBV7-2 and TRBJ1-2; D possibly corresponds to TRBD1 (6 bases). The CDR3 spans 13 residues. V shed 6 bases and J shed 4 bases, with 12 bases lying between them. Germline CDR1 and CDR2: SGHTA and FQGNSA. The CDR3 protein is CASRNRAGYGYTF. CDR3 sequence (DNA): TGTGCCAGCAGAAACAGGGCCGGCTATGGCTACACCTTC.